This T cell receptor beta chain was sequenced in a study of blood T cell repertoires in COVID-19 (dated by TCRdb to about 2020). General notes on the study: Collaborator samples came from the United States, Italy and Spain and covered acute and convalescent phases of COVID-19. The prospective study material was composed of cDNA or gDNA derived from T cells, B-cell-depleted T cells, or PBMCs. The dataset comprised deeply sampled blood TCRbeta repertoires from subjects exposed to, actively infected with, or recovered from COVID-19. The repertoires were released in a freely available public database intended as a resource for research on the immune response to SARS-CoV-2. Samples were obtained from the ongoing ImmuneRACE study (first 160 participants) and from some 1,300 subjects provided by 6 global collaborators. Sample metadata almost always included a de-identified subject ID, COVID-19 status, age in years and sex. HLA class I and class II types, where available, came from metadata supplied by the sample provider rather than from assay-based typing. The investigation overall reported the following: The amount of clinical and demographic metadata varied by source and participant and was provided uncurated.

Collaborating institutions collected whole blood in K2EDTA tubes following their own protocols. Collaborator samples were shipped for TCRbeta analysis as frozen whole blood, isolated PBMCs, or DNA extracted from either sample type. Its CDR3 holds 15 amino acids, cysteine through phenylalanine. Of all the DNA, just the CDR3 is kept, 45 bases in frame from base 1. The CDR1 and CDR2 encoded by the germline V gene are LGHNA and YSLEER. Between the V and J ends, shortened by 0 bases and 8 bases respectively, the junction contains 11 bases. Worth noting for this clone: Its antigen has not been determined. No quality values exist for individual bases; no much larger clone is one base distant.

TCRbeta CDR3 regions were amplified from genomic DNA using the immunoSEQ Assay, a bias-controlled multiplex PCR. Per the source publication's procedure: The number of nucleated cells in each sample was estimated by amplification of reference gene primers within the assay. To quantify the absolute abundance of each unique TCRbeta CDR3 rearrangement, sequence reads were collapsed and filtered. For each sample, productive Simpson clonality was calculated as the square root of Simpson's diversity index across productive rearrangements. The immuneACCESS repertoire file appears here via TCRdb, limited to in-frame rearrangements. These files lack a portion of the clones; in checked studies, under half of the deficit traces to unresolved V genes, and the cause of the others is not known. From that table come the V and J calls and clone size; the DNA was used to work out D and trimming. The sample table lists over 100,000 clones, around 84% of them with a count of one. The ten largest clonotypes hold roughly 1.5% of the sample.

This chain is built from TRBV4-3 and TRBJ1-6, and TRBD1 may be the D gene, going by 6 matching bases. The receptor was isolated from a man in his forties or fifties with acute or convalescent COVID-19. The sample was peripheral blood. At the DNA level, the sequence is TGCGCCAGCAGCCAAGATTGGGGGGGGCATTCACCCCTCCACTTT. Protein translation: CASSQDWGGHSPLHF.